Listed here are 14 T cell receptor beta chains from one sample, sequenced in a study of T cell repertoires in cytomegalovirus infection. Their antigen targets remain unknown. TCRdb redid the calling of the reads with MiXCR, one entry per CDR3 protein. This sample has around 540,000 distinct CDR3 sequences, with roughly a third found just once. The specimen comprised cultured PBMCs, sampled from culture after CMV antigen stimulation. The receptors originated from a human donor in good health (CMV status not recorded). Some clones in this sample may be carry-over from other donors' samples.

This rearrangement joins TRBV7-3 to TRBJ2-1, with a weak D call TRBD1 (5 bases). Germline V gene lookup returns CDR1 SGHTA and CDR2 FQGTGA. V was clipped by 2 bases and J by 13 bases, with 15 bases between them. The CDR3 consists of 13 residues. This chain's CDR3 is CASSLLTADLQFF. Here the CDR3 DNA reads TGTGCCAGCAGCTTACTGACAGCCGATTTACAGTTCTTC.

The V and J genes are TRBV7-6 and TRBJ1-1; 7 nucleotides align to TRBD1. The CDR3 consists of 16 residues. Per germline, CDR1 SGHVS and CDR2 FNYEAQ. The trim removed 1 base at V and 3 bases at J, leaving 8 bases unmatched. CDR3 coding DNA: TGTGCCAGCAGCTTAGAGACAGGGTTTCGTGACACTGAAGCTTTCTTT. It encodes CASSLETGFRDTEAFF. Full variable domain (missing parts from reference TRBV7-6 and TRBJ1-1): GAGVSQSPRYKVTKRGQDVALRCDPISGHVSLYWYRQALGQGPEFLTYFNYEAQQDKSGLPNDRFSAERPEGSISTLTIQRTEQRDSAMYRCASSLETGFRDTEAFFGQGTRLTVV.

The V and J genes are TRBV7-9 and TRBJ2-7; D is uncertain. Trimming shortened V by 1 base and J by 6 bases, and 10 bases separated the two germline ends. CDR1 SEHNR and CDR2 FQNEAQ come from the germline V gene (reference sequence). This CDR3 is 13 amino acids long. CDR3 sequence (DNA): TGTGCCAGCAGCTTAGGTGATAGGGCCGAGCAGTACGTC. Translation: CASSLGDRAEQYV.

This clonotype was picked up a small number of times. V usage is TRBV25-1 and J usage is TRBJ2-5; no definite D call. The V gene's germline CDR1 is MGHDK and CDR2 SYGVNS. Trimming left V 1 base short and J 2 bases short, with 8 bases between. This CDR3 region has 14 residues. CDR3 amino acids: CASSEFPSQETQYF. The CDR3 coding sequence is TGTGCCAGCAGTGAATTCCCATCGCAAGAGACCCAGTACTTC.

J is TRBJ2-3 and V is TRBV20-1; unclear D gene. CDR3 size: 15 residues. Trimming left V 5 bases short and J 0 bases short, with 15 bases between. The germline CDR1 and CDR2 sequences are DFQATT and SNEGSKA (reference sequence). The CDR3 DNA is TGCAGTGCTGCAGATATAGGTCGGAGCACAGATACGCAGTATTTT. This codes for CSAADIGRSTDTQYF.

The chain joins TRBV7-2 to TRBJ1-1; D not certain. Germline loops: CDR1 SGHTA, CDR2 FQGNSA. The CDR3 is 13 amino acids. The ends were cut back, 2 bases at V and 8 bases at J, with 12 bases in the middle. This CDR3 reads CASSLKRSREAFF. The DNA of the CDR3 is TGTGCCAGCAGCTTAAAGAGGTCGCGGGAAGCTTTCTTT. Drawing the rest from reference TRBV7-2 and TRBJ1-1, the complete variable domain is GAGVSQSPSNKVTEKGKDVELRCDPISGHTALYWYRQSLGQGLEFLIYFQGNSAPDKSGLPSDRFSAERTGGSVSTLTIQRTQQEDSAVYLCASSLKRSREAFFGQGTRLTVV.

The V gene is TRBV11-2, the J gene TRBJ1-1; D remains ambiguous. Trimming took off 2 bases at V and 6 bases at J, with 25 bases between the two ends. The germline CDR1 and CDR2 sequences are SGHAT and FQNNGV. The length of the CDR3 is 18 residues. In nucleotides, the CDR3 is TGTGCCAGCAGCTTATCCCCCCCTAGGGCGGCGGGCGGGTCTGAAGCTTTCTTT. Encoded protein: CASSLSPPRAAGGSEAFF.

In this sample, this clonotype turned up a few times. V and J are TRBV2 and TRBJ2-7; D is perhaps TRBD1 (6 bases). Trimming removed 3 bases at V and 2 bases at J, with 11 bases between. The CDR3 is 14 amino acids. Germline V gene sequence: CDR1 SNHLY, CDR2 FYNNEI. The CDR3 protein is CASSDRGSTYEQYF. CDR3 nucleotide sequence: TGTGCCAGCAGTGACAGGGGCAGTACCTACGAGCAGTACTTC.

The CDR3 DNA follows: TGCGCCAGCAGCCAAGTGTACCTAATTGAGCAGTTCTTC. Translation: CASSQVYLIEQFF. This chain uses TRBV4-1 with TRBJ2-1; no reliable D call. CDR1 is MGHRA, CDR2 YSYEKL, per germline. The germline V and J ends were trimmed by 1 base and 9 bases, with 10 bases remaining between them. The CDR3 is 13 residues long.

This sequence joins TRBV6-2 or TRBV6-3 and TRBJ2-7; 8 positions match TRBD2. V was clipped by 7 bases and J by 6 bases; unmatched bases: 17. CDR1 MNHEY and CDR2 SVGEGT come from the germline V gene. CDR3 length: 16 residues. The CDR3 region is CASTSAKRELVREQYV. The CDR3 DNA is TGTGCCAGCACCTCAGCAAAGCGGGAGTTGGTTCGCGAGCAGTACGTC.

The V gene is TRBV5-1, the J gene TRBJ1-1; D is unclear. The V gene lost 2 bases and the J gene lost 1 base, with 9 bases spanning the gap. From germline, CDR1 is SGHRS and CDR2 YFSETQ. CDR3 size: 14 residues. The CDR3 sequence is CASSFNTANTEAFF. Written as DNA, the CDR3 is TGCGCCAGCAGCTTTAATACAGCGAACACTGAAGCTTTCTTT.

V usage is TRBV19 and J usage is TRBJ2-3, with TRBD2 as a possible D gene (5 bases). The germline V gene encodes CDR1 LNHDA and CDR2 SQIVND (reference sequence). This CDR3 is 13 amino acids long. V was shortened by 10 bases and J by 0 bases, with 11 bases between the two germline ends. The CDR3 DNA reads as TGTGCCACCGGGGAAACTAGCACAGATACGCAGTATTTT. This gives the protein CATGETSTDTQYF.

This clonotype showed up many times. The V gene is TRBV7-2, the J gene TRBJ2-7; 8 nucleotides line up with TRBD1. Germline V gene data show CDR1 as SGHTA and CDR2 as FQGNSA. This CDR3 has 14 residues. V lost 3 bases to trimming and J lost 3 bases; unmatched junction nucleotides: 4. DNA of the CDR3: TGTGCCAGCAGCTTGGGACAGGAGAACTACGAGCAGTACTTC. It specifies CASSLGQENYEQYF.

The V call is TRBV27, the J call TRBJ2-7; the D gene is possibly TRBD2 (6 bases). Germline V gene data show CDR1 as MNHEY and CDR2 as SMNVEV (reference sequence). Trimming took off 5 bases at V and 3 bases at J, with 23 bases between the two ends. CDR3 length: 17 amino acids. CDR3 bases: TGTGCCAGCAGTAGCCACCATCGTCGGGGGAGCCTCTACGAGCAGTACTTC. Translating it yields CASSSHHRRGSLYEQYF.